The clone carrying this T cell receptor (beta chain) was found once. Its antigen is unknown. The data were taken from a study of CD8+CD57+ T cells in acquired aplastic anemia. Whole-study context: Around 3.5 ug was the average amount of DNA from sorted CD4+ and CD8+ cells.

V lost 6 bases and J 2 bases, leaving 13 bases between the germline ends. The V gene's germline CDR1 is DFQATT and CDR2 SNEGSKA (reference sequence). This CDR3 has 13 amino acids. Genomic DNA provided the template from which TCR beta VDJ and CDR3 profiles were obtained. TCRdb reanalysed the reads using MiXCR and keeps one entry per CDR3 protein. Counted here are under 200,000 distinct CDR3 sequences, about 60% occurring once; the ten biggest clones make up less than 55%. Overall study results and limits: Shared by patients and controls, approximately 29 CD8+ CDR3s were abundant in patients. The study found no significant CD8+ Simpson's diversity difference between patients and controls.

The TCR originated in a human donor in good health. The J gene is TRBJ1-1, the V gene TRBV20-1; no clear D gene. The specimen was sorted CD4+, CD8+, or CD8+CD57+ T cells (not recorded which) from PBMCs. The CDR3 sequence is CSAHWEPNTEAFF. The CDR3 bases are TGCAGTGCCCACTGGGAACCCAACACTGAAGCTTTCTTT.